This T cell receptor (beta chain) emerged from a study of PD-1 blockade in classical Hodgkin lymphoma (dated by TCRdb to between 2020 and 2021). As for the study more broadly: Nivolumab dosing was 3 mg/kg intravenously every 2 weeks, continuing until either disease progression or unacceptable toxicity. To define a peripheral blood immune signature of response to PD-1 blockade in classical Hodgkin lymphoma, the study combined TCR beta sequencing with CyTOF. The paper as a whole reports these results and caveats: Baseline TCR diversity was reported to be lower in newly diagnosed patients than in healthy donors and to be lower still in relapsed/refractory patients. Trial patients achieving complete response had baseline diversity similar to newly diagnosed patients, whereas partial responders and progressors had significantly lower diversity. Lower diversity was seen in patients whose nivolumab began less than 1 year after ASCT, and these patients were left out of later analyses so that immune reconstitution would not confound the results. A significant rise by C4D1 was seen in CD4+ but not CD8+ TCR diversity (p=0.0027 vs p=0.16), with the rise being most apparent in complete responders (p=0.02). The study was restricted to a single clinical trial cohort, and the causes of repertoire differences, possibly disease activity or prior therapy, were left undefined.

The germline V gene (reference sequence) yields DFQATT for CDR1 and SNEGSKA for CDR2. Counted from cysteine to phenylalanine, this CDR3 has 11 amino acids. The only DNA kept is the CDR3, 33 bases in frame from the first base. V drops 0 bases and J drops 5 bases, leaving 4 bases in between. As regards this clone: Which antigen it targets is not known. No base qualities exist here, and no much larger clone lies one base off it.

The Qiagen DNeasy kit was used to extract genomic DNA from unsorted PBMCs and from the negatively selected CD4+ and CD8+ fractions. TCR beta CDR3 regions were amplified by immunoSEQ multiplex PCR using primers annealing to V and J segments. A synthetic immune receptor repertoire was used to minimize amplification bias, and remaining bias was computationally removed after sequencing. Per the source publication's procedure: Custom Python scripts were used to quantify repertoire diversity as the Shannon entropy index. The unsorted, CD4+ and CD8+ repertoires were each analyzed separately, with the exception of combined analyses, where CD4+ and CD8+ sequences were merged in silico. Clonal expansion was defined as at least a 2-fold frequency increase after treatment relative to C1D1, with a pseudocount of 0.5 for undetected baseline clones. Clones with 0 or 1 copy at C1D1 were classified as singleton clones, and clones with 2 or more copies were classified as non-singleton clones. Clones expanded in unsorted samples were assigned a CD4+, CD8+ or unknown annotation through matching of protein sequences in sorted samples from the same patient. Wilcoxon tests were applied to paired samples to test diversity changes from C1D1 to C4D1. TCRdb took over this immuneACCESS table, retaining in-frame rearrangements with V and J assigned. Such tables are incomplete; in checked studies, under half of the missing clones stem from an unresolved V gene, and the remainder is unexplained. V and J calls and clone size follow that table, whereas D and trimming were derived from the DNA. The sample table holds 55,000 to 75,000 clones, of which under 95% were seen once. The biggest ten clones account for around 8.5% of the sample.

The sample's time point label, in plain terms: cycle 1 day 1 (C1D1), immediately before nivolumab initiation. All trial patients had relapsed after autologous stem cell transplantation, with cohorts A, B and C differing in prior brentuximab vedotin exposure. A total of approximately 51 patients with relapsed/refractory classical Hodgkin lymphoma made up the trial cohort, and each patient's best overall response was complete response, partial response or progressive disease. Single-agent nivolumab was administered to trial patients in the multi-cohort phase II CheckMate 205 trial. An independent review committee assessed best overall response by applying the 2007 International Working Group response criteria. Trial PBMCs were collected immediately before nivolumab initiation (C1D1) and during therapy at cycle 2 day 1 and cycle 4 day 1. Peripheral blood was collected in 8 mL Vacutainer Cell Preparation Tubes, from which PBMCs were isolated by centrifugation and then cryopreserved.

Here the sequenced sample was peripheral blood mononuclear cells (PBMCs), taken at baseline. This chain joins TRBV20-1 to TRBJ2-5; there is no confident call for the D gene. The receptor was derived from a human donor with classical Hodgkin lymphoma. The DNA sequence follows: TGCAGTGCTAGAGACGGGGAGACCCAGTACTTC. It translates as CSARDGETQYF.